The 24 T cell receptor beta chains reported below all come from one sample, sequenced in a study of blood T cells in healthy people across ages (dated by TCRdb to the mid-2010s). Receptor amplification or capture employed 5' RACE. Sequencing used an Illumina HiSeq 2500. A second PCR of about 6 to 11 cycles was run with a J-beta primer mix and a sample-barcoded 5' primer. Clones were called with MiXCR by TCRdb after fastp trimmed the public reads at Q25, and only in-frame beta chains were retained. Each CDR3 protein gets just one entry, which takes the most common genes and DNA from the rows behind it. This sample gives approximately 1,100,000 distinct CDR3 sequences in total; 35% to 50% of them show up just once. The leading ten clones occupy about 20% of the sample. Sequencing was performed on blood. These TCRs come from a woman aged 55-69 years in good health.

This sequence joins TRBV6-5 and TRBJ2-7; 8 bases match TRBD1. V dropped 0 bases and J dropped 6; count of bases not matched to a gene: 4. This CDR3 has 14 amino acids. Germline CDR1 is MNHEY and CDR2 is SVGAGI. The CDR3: CASSYSSDRVEQYF. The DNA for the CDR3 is TGTGCCAGCAGTTACTCGTCGGACAGGGTCGAGCAGTACTTC.

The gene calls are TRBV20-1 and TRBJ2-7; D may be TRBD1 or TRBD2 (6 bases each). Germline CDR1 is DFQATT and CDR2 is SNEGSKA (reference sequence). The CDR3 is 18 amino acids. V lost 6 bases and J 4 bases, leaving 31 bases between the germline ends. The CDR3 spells CSALGGRGGGEFPYEQYF. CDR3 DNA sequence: TGCAGTGCGTTGGGTGGCAGGGGAGGCGGGGAGTTCCCTTACGAGCAGTACTTC.

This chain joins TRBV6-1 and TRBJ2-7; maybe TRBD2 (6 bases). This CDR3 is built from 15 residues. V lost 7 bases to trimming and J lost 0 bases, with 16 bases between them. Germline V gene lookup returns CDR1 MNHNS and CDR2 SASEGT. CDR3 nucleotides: TGTGCCAGCACCTCGGCGGGGAGCGGCTCCTACGAGCAGTACTTC. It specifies CASTSAGSGSYEQYF.

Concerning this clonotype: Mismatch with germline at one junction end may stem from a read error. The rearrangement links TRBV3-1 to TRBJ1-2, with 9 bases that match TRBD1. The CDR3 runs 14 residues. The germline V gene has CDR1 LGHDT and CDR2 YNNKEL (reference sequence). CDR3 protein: CASSQETGGHGYTF. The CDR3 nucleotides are TGCGCCAGCAGCCAAGAAACAGGGGGCCATGGCTACACCTTC.

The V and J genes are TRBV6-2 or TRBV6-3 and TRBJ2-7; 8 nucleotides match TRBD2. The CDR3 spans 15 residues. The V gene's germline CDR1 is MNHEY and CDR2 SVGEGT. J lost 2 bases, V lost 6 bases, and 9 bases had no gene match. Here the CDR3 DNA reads TGTGCCAGCAGCGATACTAGCGGAGACACCTACGAGCAGTACTTC. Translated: CASSDTSGDTYEQYF.

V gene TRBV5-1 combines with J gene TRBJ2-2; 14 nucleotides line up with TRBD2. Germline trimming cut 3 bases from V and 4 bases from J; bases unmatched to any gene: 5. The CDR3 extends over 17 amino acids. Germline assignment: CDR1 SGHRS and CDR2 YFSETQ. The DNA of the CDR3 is TGCGCCAGCAGCTCCCGGACTAGCGGGAGGCCCACCGGGGAGCTGTTTTTT. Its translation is CASSSRTSGRPTGELFF.

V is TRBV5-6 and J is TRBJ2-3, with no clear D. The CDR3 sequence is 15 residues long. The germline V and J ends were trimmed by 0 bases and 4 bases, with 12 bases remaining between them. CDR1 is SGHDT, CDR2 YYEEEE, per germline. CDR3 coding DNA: TGTGCCAGCAGCTTGGACGGCGGAAACTCAGATACGCAGTATTTT. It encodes CASSLDGGNSDTQYF.

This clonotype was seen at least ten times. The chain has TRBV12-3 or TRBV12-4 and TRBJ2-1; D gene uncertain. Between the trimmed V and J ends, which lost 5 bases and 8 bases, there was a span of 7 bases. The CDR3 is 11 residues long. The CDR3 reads CASSLYDEQFF. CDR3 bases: TGTGCCAGCAGTCTATATGATGAGCAGTTCTTC.

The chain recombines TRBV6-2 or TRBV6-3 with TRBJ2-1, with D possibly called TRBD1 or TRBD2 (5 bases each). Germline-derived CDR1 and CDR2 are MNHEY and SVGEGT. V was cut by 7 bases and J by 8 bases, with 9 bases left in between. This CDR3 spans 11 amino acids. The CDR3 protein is CASTGGHEQFF. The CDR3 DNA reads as TGTGCCAGCACTGGGGGTCATGAGCAGTTCTTC.

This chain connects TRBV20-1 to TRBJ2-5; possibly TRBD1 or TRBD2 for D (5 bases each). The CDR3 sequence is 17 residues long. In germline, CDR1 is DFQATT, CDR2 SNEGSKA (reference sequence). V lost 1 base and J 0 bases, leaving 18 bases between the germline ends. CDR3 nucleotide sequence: TGCAGTGCTAGAGTAGCCGGGACGAGCCACTACCAAGAGACCCAGTACTTC. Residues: CSARVAGTSHYQETQYF.

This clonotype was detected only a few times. CDR3 sequence reads: CASSSGLAGVSGRFF. The DNA of the CDR3 is TGCGCCAGCAGCTCCGGACTAGCGGGAGTCTCGGGTCGGTTCTTC. The chain carries TRBV5-1 and TRBJ2-1; 13 bases agree with TRBD2. Trimming removed 3 bases from V and 15 bases from J; junction bases left unmatched: 12. In germline, CDR1 is SGHRS, CDR2 YFSETQ. CDR3 length: 15 residues.

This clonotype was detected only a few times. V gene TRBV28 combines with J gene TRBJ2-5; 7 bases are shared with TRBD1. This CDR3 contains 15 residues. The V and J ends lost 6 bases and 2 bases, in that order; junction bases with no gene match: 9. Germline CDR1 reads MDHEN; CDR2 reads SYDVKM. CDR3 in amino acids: CASRNRQGLQETQYF. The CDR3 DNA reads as TGTGCCAGCAGAAACAGACAGGGCCTACAAGAGACCCAGTACTTC. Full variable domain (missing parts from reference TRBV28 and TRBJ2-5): DVKVTQSSRYLVKRTGEKVFLECVQDMDHENMFWYRQDPGLGLRLIYFSYDVKMKEKGDIPEGYSVSREKKERFSLILESASTNQTSMYLCASRNRQGLQETQYFGPGTRLLVL.

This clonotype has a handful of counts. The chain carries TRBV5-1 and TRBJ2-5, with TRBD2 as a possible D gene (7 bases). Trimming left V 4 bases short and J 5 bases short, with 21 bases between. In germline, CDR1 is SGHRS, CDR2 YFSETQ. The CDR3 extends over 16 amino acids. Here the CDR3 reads CASSLSIGGPRETQYF. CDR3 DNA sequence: TGCGCCAGCAGCCTGTCAATCGGGGGGCCCCGGGAGACCCAGTACTTC. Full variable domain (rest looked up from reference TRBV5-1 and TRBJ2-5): KAGVTQTPRYLIKTRGQQVTLSCSPISGHRSVSWYQQTPGQGLQFLFEYFSETQRNKGNFPGRFSGRQFSNSRSEMNVSTLELGDSALYLCASSLSIGGPRETQYFGPGTRLLVL.

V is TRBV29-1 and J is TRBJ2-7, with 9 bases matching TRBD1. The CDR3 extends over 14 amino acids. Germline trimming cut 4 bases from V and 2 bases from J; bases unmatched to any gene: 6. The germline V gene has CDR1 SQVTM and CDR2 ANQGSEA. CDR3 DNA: TGCAGCGTTGGCCGACAGGGGGGACCCTACGAGCAGTACTTC. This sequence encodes CSVGRQGGPYEQYF.

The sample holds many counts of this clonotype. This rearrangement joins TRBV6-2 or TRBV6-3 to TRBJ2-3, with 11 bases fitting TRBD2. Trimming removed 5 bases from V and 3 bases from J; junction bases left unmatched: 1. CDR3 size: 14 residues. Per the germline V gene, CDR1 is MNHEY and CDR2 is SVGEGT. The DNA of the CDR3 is TGTGCCAGCAGTCGACTAGCGGGAACAGATACGCAGTATTTT. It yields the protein CASSRLAGTDTQYF.

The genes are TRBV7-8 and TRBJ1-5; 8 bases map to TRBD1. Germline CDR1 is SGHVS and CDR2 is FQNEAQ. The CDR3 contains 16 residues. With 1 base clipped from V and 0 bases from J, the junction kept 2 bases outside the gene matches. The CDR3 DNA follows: TGTGCCAGCAGCTTAGAGGACAGGGTTAGCAATCAGCCCCAGCATTTT. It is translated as CASSLEDRVSNQPQHF.

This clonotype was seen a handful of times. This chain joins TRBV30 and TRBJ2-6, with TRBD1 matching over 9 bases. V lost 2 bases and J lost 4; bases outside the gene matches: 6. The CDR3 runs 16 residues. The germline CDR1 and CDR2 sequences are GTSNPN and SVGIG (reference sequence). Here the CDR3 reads CAWSRTGGAGANVLTF. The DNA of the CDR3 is TGTGCCTGGAGTAGAACAGGGGGCGCGGGGGCCAACGTCCTGACTTTC.

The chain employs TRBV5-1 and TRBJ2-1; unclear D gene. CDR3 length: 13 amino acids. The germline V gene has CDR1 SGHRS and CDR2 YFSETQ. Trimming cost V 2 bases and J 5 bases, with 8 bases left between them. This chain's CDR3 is CASSFFGDNEQFF. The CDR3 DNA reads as TGCGCCAGCAGCTTCTTTGGGGACAATGAGCAGTTCTTC.

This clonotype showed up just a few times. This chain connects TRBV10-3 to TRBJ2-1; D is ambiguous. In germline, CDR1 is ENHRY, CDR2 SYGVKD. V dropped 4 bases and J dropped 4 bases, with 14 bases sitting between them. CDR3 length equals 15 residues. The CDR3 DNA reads TGTGCCATCAGTGTGGGCAATTTGGAATACAATGAGCAGTTCTTC. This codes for CAISVGNLEYNEQFF.

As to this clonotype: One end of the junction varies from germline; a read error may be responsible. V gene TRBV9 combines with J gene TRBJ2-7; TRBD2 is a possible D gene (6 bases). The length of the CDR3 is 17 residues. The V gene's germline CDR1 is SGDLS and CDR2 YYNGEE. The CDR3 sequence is CASSVVSSFPGEGEQYF. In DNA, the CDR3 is TGTGCCAGCAGCGTAGTGAGCAGTTTCCCGGGAGAGGGTGAGCAGTACTTT. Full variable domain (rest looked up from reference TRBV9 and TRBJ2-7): DSGVTQTPKHLITATGQRVTLRCSPRSGDLSVYWYQQSLDQGLQFLIQYYNGEERAKGNILERFSAQQFPDLHSELNLSSLELGDSALYFCASSVVSSFPGEGEQYFGPGTRLTVT.

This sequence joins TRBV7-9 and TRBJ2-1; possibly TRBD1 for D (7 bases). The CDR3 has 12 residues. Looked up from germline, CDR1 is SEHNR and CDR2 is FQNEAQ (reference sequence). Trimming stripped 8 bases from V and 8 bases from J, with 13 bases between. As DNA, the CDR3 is TGTGCCAGCGGAGGGGGCTCGGATGAGCAGTTCTTC. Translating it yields CASGGGSDEQFF.

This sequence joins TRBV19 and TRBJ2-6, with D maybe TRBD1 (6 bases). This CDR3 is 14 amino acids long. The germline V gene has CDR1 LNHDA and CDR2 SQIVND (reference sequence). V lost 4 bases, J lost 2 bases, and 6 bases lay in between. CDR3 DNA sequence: TGTGCCAGTAGTACAGGGGCTGGGGCCAACGTCCTGACTTTC. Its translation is CASSTGAGANVLTF.

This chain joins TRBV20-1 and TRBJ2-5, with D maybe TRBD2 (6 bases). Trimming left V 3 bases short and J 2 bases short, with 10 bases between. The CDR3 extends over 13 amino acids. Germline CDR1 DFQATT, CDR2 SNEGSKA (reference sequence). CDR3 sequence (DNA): TGCAGTGCTAGCGGAAGCGGGCAAGAGACCCAGTACTTC. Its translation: CSASGSGQETQYF.

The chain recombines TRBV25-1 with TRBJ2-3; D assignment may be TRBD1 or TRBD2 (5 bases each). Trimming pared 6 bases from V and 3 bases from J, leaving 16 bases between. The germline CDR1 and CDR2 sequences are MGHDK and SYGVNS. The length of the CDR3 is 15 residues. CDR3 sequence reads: CASSLPGPTTDTQYF. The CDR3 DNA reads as TGTGCCAGCAGCTTGCCGGGACCAACTACAGATACGCAGTATTTT.